This T cell receptor (beta chain) was recovered during a study of CD8 T cells in Susac syndrome. Study as a whole: At blood draw, Susac syndrome patients were therapy-naive, on corticosteroids, or on intravenous immunoglobulin alone.

CDR1 is SQVTM and CDR2 is ANQGSEA in the germline V gene. The CDR3 has 14 amino acids. V was clipped by 7 bases and J by 5 bases, with 20 bases between them. Sequencing of TCR beta was performed on blood CD8+ T cells and on blood CD4+ T cells. Random hexamers were used to reverse transcribe the RNA input (roughly 0.5 to 1 ug). TCR beta CDR3 was amplified by immunoSEQ covering 54 Vbeta and 13 Jbeta. MiXCR, run by TCRdb on the immunoSEQ multiplex PCR reads, gives a single entry per CDR3 protein. The sample gives about 240,000 distinct CDR3 sequences, 90% to 96% of which show up once; under 0.12% is in the top ten. Study-wide findings and caveats: There was no clonal expansion in the CD4+ T cell repertoires of Susac syndrome.

Notes on this clonotype: Its target is unknown.

The receptor was isolated from a human donor with Susac syndrome. The specimen sequenced was CD4+ T cells from PBMCs. This chain connects TRBV29-1 to TRBJ2-5, with D unresolved. The CDR3 DNA is TGCAGCGGCGTAACGATTCTGGGTCAGGAGACCCAGTACTTC. This encodes CSGVTILGQETQYF.